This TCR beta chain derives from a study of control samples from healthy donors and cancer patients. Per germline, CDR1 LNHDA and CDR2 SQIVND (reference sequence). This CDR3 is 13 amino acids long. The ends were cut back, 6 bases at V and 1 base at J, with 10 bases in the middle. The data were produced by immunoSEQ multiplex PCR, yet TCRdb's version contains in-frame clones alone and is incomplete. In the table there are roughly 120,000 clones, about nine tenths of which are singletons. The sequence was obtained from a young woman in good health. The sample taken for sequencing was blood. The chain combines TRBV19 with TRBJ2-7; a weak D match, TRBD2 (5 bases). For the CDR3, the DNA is TGTGCCAGTAGGGACTTAATATCCTACGAGCAGTACTTC. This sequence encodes CASRDLISYEQYF.